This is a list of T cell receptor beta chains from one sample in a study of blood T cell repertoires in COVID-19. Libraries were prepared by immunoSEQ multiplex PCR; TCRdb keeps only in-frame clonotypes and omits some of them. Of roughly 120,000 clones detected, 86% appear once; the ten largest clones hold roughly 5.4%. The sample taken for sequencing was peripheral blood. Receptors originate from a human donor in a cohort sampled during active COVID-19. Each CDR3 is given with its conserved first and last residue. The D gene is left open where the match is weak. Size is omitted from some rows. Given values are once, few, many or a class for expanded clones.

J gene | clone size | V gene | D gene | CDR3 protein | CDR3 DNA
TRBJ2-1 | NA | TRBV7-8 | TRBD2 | CASSLYGTSGRTLYNEQFF | TGTGCCAGCAGCTTATACGGGACTAGCGGGAGGACCCTGTACAATGAGCAGTTCTTC
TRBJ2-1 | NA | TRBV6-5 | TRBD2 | CASRGTSGSKKFF | TGTGCCAGCAGGGGGACTAGCGGTAGTAAAAAGTTCTTC
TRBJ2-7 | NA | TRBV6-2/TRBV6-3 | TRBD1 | CASSYLLAGGDDYYEQYF | TGTGCCAGCAGTTACCTCCTCGCAGGGGGCGATGATTACTACGAGCAGTACTTC
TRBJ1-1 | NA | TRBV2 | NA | CASSGFTRPEAFF | TGTGCCAGCAGTGGATTTACTAGGCCTGAAGCTTTCTTT
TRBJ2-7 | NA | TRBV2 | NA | CASSEIRGSYEQYF | TGTGCCAGCAGTGAGATCAGGGGCTCCTACGAGCAGTACTTC
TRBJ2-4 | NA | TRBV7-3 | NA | CASSATVIAKNIQYF | TGTGCCAGCAGCGCCACAGTAATAGCCAAAAACATTCAGTACTTC
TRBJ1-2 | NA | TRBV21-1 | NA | CASSITGGSVVGYTF | TGTGCCAGCAGCATTACAGGGGGGTCCGTTGTTGGCTACACCTTC
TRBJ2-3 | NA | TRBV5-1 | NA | CASSHSMETDTQYF | TGCGCCAGCAGCCATAGCATGGAAACAGATACGCAGTATTTT
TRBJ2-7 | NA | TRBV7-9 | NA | CASSPRLGTGEQYF | TGTGCCAGCAGCCCCCGTCTAGGAACGGGCGAGCAGTACTTC
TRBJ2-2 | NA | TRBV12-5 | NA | CASGFLELSRSANTGELFF | TGTGCTAGTGGTTTTCTCGAGCTCTCACGGTCCGCGAACACCGGGGAGCTGTTTTTT
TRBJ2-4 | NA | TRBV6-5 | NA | CASSRTETRNIQYF | TGTGCCAGCAGCAGGACTGAAACCCGAAACATTCAGTACTTC
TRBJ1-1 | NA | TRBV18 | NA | CASSPLHEGGTEAFF | TGTGCCAGCTCACCACTCCACGAGGGGGGGACTGAAGCTTTCTTT
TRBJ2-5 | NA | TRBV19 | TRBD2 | CASSPGLAGQETQYF | TGTGCCAGTAGCCCAGGACTAGCGGGCCAAGAGACCCAGTACTTC
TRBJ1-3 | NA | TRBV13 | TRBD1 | CASSPRTGPGNTIYF | TGTGCCAGCAGCCCGAGGACAGGCCCTGGAAACACCATATATTTT
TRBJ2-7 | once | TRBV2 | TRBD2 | CASRVAGGLYEQYF | TGTGCCAGCAGAGTAGCGGGAGGGCTCTACGAGCAGTACTTC
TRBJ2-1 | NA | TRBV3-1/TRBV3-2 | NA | CASKLLSSYNEQFF | TGTGCCAGCAAATTGCTGAGCTCCTACAATGAGCAGTTCTTC